One and the same sample provided the 30 T cell receptor beta chains below, sequenced in a study of CD8+CD57+ T cells in acquired aplastic anemia. CD8+CD57+ cell expansion had been shown by flow cytometry in patients chosen for sequencing. Genomic DNA constituted the template upon which TCR beta VDJ and CDR3 profiling was performed. One entry per CDR3 protein, called by TCRdb with MiXCR from the reads. In the table there are some 200,000 distinct CDR3 sequences, approximately 48% of which are singletons. The sequencing input was sorted CD4+, CD8+, or CD8+CD57+ T cells (not recorded which) from PBMCs. These receptors were collected from a human donor with aplastic anemia.

This clonotype was recorded a few times. A much larger clonotype is one base distant, so this may be a read error. Because the CDR3 is missing its conserved closing phenylalanine or tryptophan, this is likely a read error. This sequence joins TRBV20-1 and TRBJ2-7, with D perhaps matching TRBD1 (5 bases). The V and J ends lost 3 bases and 2 bases respectively, with 11 bases between them. The CDR3 contains 13 residues. Germline CDR1 reads DFQATT; CDR2 reads SNEGSKA (reference sequence). Here the CDR3 reads CSASHPQAYEQYL. CDR3 sequence (DNA): TGCAGTGCTAGCCATCCACAGGCCTACGAGCAGTACCTC.

The chain employs TRBV24-1 and TRBJ1-5, with 9 bases identical to TRBD1. After removal of 6 bases from V and 4 bases from J, the junction contained 9 bases not matched to a gene. The germline V gene encodes CDR1 KGHDR and CDR2 SFDVKD. CDR3 length equals 16 residues. The CDR3 coding sequence is TGTGCCACCAGTACCTTAGGGACAGGGAGGAATCAGCCCCAGCATTTT. Its protein is CATSTLGTGRNQPQHF.

This clonotype was detected many times. The CDR3 loop reads CASSLIRTTSTGELFF. The DNA for the CDR3 is TGTGCCAGCAGCTTAATCCGGACTACCAGTACCGGGGAGCTGTTTTTT. The chain joins TRBV7-3 to TRBJ2-2; D possibly corresponds to TRBD2 (6 bases). V was trimmed by 1 base and J by 5 bases, leaving 14 bases between them. CDR3 length equals 16 residues. Germline V gene data show CDR1 as SGHTA and CDR2 as FQGTGA.

The rearrangement links TRBV20-1 to TRBJ1-2; unclear D gene. This CDR3 is 11 amino acids long. V lost 6 bases and J 5 bases, leaving 10 bases between the germline ends. Germline V CDR1 and CDR2: DFQATT, SNEGSKA (reference sequence). CDR3 DNA: TGCAGTGCCAGCGGACTGTATGGCTACACCTTC. Its protein product is CSASGLYGYTF.

There are many counts of this clonotype. The rearrangement links TRBV7-2 to TRBJ2-1, with 12 bases fitting TRBD2. The germline gives CDR1 SGHTA, CDR2 FQGNSA. V lost 5 bases and J lost 3; bases outside the gene matches: 2. The length of the CDR3 is 15 residues. This chain's CDR3 is CASSATSGSYNEQFF. The CDR3 coding sequence is TGTGCCAGCAGCGCGACTAGCGGGAGCTACAATGAGCAGTTCTTC.

The table lists this clonotype with a count of one. V and J are TRBV12-3 or TRBV12-4 and TRBJ2-7, with D hard to call. The CDR3 has 12 amino acids. Trimming took off 8 bases at V and 2 bases at J, with 10 bases between the two ends. CDR3 nucleotide sequence: TGTGCCAGCGTTGGCAGTCCCTACGAGCAGTACTTC. Translating gives CASVGSPYEQYF.

V usage is TRBV6-2 or TRBV6-3 and J usage is TRBJ1-2; no reliable D call. CDR1 is MNHEY, CDR2 SVGEGT, per germline. Trimming shortened V by 0 bases and J by 5 bases, and 4 bases separated the two germline ends. The CDR3 is 12 amino acids. The CDR3 coding sequence is TGTGCCAGCAGTTACTCAGGTTATGGCTACACCTTC. This sequence encodes CASSYSGYGYTF.

This clonotype was detected many times. The gene calls are TRBV5-1 and TRBJ1-4; unclear D gene. Trimming shortened V by 3 bases and J by 5 bases, and 11 bases separated the two germline ends. This CDR3 is built from 14 residues. Germline V gives CDR1 SGHRS, CDR2 YFSETQ. The CDR3 spells CASSSTGGNEKLFF. DNA of the CDR3: TGCGCCAGCAGCTCGACGGGAGGGAATGAAAAACTGTTTTTT. The full variable domain, its missing parts supplied by reference TRBV5-1 and TRBJ1-4, is KAGVTQTPRYLIKTRGQQVTLSCSPISGHRSVSWYQQTPGQGLQFLFEYFSETQRNKGNFPGRFSGRQFSNSRSEMNVSTLELGDSALYLCASSSTGGNEKLFFGSGTQLSVL.

With regard to this clonotype: One end of the junction does not line up with germline, which may come from a read error. The chain carries TRBV4-1 and TRBJ1-6; weak D call: TRBD1 (6 bases). The CDR3 sequence is 13 residues long. Germline assignment: CDR1 MGHRA and CDR2 YSYEKL. In DNA, the CDR3 is TGCGCCAGCGGCCAAGGGGGGAATTCACCCCTCCACTTT. Amino acid sequence: CASGQGGNSPLHF.

Many counts were recorded for this clonotype. J is TRBJ2-1 and V is TRBV13; TRBD2 agrees at 10 bases. The germline gives CDR1 PRHDT, CDR2 FYEKMQ (reference sequence). With 5 bases clipped from V and 0 bases from J, the junction kept 4 bases outside the gene matches. The CDR3 has 16 amino acids. DNA for the CDR3: TGTGCCAGCAGCATAAGCGGGAGGGTCTCCTACAATGAGCAGTTCTTC. Translating it yields CASSISGRVSYNEQFF.

The chain couples TRBV10-1 to TRBJ2-1; D gene ambiguous. The CDR3 has 15 amino acids. CDR1 and CDR2 from the germline V gene are WNHNN and SYGVQD (reference sequence). V was shortened by 10 bases and J by 4 bases, with 20 bases between the two germline ends. The DNA for the CDR3 is TGCGCCATCCCTATACCGGGCAGACGATACAATGAGCAGTTCTTC. Translated, it gives CAIPIPGRRYNEQFF.

The chain has TRBV30 and TRBJ1-2, with 8 nucleotides matching TRBD1. The CDR3 totals 15 residues. Germline V gene lookup returns CDR1 GTSNPN and CDR2 SVGIG (reference sequence). V lost 4 bases to trimming and J lost 3 bases; unmatched junction nucleotides: 10. This chain's CDR3 is CAWTTGGPRYYGYTF. The CDR3 DNA reads TGTGCCTGGACAACAGGGGGTCCCCGATACTATGGCTACACCTTC.

The chain combines TRBV30 with TRBJ1-1; D unresolved. The CDR3 spans 14 residues. CDR1 is GTSNPN, CDR2 SVGIG, per germline (reference sequence). V was clipped by 3 bases and J by 5 bases, with 16 bases between them. The DNA of the CDR3 is TGTGCCTGGAGAGAGTCCTGGTGGGGAACTGAAGCTTTCTTT. It translates to CAWRESWWGTEAFF. Variable domain in full (rest from reference TRBV30 and TRBJ1-1): SQTIHQWPATLVQPVGSPLSLECTVEGTSNPNLYWYRQAAGRGLQLLFYSVGIGQISSEVPQNLSASRPQDRQFILSSKKLLLSDSGFYLCAWRESWWGTEAFFGQGTRLTVV.

CDR3 protein: CASSLGEIYEQYF. The CDR3 nucleotides read TGCGCCAGCAGCTTGGGGGAAATCTACGAGCAGTACTTC. V usage is TRBV5-1 and J usage is TRBJ2-7; no clear D gene. V was trimmed by 0 bases and J by 3 bases, leaving 7 bases between them. This CDR3 has 13 residues. The germline CDR1 and CDR2 sequences are SGHRS and YFSETQ. Based on the CDR3 plus reference TRBV5-1 and TRBJ2-7, the full variable domain is KAGVTQTPRYLIKTRGQQVTLSCSPISGHRSVSWYQQTPGQGLQFLFEYFSETQRNKGNFPGRFSGRQFSNSRSEMNVSTLELGDSALYLCASSLGEIYEQYFGPGTRLTVT.

This clonotype was observed at least ten times. The CDR3 DNA reads as TGTGCCAGCAGCTCCGGGGTTACGTATCAGCCCCAGCATTTT. Encoded protein: CASSSGVTYQPQHF. The chain carries TRBV5-5 and TRBJ1-5; D gene uncertain. The CDR3 is made up of 14 amino acids. Germline V gene sequence: CDR1 SGHKS, CDR2 YYEKEE (reference sequence). Trimming took 3 bases from V and 5 from J, leaving 12 bases between them. The whole variable domain, remainder taken from reference TRBV5-5 and TRBJ1-5, is DAGVTQSPTHLIKTRGQQVTLRCSPISGHKSVSWYQQVLGQGPQFIFQYYEKEERGRGNFPDRFSARQFPNYSSELNVNALLLGDSALYLCASSSGVTYQPQHFGDGTRLSIL.

The J gene is TRBJ2-7, the V gene TRBV19, with D unclear. The CDR3 has 15 amino acids. CDR1 is LNHDA and CDR2 is SQIVND in the germline V gene (reference sequence). The V end lost 1 base, the J end lost 1 base, and 11 bases lay between the germline ends. The CDR3 here is CASSIAASSSYEQYF. The CDR3 bases are TGTGCCAGTAGTATAGCAGCAAGCTCTTCCTACGAGCAGTACTTC. The full variable domain, rest sourced from reference TRBV19 and TRBJ2-7, is DGGITQSPKYLFRKEGQNVTLSCEQNLNHDAMYWYRQDPGQGLRLIYYSQIVNDFQKGDIAEGYSVSREKKESFPLTVTSAQKNPTAFYLCASSIAASSSYEQYFGPGTRLTVT.

A remark on this clonotype: A much larger clone is a single base away; this may be a read error. V gene TRBV3-1 combines with J gene TRBJ1-2; no definite D call. CDR1 LGHDT and CDR2 YNNKEL come from the germline V gene (reference sequence). The CDR3 runs to 11 residues. CDR3 protein: CASSNGGGDTF. Here the CDR3 DNA reads TGTGCCAGCAGCAATGGAGGTGGCGACACCTTC.

The CDR3: CASRDRDYNSPLHF. In DNA, the CDR3 is TGTGCCAGTAGAGATCGGGACTATAATTCACCCCTCCACTTT. The V gene is TRBV19, the J gene TRBJ1-6; D call uncertain. Germline CDR1 and CDR2: LNHDA and SQIVND (reference sequence). Trimming removed 6 bases from V and 3 bases from J, with 9 bases in between. The length of the CDR3 is 14 residues.

The chain couples TRBV15 to TRBJ2-7; 10 bases agree with TRBD1. Germline V gives CDR1 LNHNV, CDR2 YYDKDF (reference sequence). The V segment lost 2 bases and the J segment 2 bases; nucleotides outside the gene matches: 6. The CDR3 sequence is 16 residues long. The chain's CDR3 is CATSRMGDRGAYEQYF. The CDR3 DNA is TGTGCCACCAGCAGAATGGGGGACAGGGGTGCCTACGAGCAGTACTTC.

In its sample, this clonotype was seen many times. This chain connects TRBV7-8 to TRBJ1-5, with D hard to call. The CDR3 runs to 13 residues. From germline, CDR1 is SGHVS and CDR2 FQNEAQ. V lost 1 base to trimming and J lost 5 bases, with 6 bases between them. CDR3 nucleotides: TGTGCCAGCAGCTTAGTTCGGGATCAGCCCCAGCATTTT. It is translated as CASSLVRDQPQHF.

The genes are TRBV10-2 and TRBJ2-3; D not certain. Between the trimmed V and J ends, which lost 7 bases and 2 bases, there was a span of 10 bases. Germline CDR1 reads WSHSY; CDR2 reads SAAADI. This CDR3 has 13 amino acids. The DNA of the CDR3 is TGCGCCAGCACGCCCCCCCACACAGATACGCAGTATTTT. Its protein product is CASTPPHTDTQYF.

At least ten counts were recorded for this clonotype. The chain couples TRBV5-1 to TRBJ2-2; 7 nucleotides agree with TRBD1. Germline V gene sequence: CDR1 SGHRS, CDR2 YFSETQ. V was pared by 0 bases and J by 2 bases, with 4 bases of the junction left unmatched. The CDR3 spans 16 residues. CDR3 protein: CASSLDPGGNTGELFF. The CDR3 DNA follows: TGCGCCAGCAGCTTGGATCCAGGGGGAAACACCGGGGAGCTGTTTTTT.

This clonotype was found once. The V and J genes are TRBV20-1 and TRBJ2-6, with D possibly being TRBD1 (5 bases). This CDR3 has 14 residues. Trimming removed 6 bases from V and 0 bases from J, with 9 bases in between. Germline assignment: CDR1 DFQATT and CDR2 SNEGSKA (reference sequence). The CDR3 loop reads CSAPDSSGANVLTF. CDR3 bases: TGCAGTGCACCTGACAGCTCTGGGGCCAACGTCCTGACTTTC.

The chain uses TRBV10-2 and TRBJ2-3, with 9 bases matching TRBD2. CDR1 and CDR2 (germline): WSHSY, SAAADI. With V trimmed by 4 bases and J by 3 bases, 8 bases remained unmatched. The CDR3 has 16 residues. Here the CDR3 DNA reads TGCGCCAGCAGTGGATCACAGGCGGGGGGGACAGATACGCAGTATTTT. Translated, it gives CASSGSQAGGTDTQYF.

This clonotype has a handful of counts. The rearrangement links TRBV7-8 to TRBJ2-7, with D unresolved. The CDR3 covers 13 residues. Per germline, CDR1 SGHVS and CDR2 FQNEAQ. Between the trimmed V and J ends, which lost 5 bases and 6 bases, there was a span of 14 bases. CDR3 nucleotides: TGTGCCAGCAGCGTGGGCCCTCGCGGCGAGCAGTACTTC. Residues: CASSVGPRGEQYF.

A word on this clonotype: An end of the junction does not agree with germline; a read error may underlie this. V and J are TRBV9 and TRBJ2-1, with TRBD2 matching 14 bases. The V gene's germline CDR1 is SGDLS and CDR2 YYNGEE. This CDR3 is 15 amino acids long. The CDR3 here is CASSEGLAGGNQQFF. The CDR3 DNA sequence: TGTGCCAGCAGCGAAGGACTAGCGGGGGGCAATCAGCAGTTCTTC.

This clonotype was counted many times. The chain employs TRBV9 and TRBJ2-7, with D tentatively TRBD1 (5 bases). This CDR3 is built from 14 residues. In germline, CDR1 is SGDLS, CDR2 YYNGEE. Between the trimmed V and J ends, which lost 2 bases and 5 bases, there was a span of 14 bases. In DNA form, the CDR3 reads TGTGCCAGCAGCGTTGATTTCCAGGGTAACGAGCAGTACTTC. It is translated as CASSVDFQGNEQYF.

The table lists this clonotype with a few counts. The chain links TRBV10-2 to TRBJ2-7; D is unresolved. The CDR3 is made up of 13 amino acids. Germline V CDR1 and CDR2: WSHSY, SAAADI. The V end lost 0 bases, the J end lost 4 bases, and 7 bases lay between the germline ends. For the CDR3, the DNA is TGCGCCAGCAGTGAGTCGCGGAGATACGAGCAGTACTTC. Translation: CASSESRRYEQYF.

This clonotype has just a few counts. The chain joins TRBV2 to TRBJ2-5; D gene unclear. CDR3 size: 10 residues. V shed 7 bases and J shed 5 bases, with 5 bases lying between them. CDR1 is SNHLY and CDR2 is FYNNEI in the germline V gene. CDR3 amino acids: CASKEETQYF. The CDR3, as DNA: TGTGCCAGCAAGGAGGAGACCCAGTACTTC.

The chain uses TRBV15 and TRBJ2-1, with no clear D. This CDR3 comprises 12 residues. Trimming removed 7 bases at V and 7 bases at J, with 11 bases between. Germline-derived CDR1 and CDR2 are LNHNV and YYDKDF (reference sequence). The CDR3 coding sequence is TGTGCCACCAATCGTGATGGGAATGAGCAGTTCTTC. Protein sequence: CATNRDGNEQFF.